The clone carrying this TCR beta chain appeared many times. The data were obtained in a study of HIV-infected children after antiretroviral therapy interruption. Germline loops: CDR1 KGHSH, CDR2 LQKENI. The CDR3 spans 15 residues. Trimming at V came to 9 bases and at J to 3 bases, leaving 9 bases not matched to a gene. Treatment in this sample: PENTA 11 planned treatment interruption arm or continuous ART arm. Sorting from thawed PBMCs isolated naive CD4+ CD45RA+ CD45RO- T cells. Unique molecular identifiers were included in an RNA-based 3' RACE TCR library. In TCRdb, the 3' RACE reads were re-called with MiXCR into one record per CDR3 protein. The sample carries around 50,000 distinct CDR3 sequences, around 4.5% recorded once.

Sequencing used CD45RA+ CD4+ T cells from PBMCs, pooled from several time points, obtained from a donor given antiretroviral therapy, either interrupted or continuous. Noted subset: naive CD4+ CD45RA+ CD45RO- T cells. The receptor was derived from a pool of human donors with HIV. V gene TRBV18 combines with J gene TRBJ2-1; 9 nucleotides agree with TRBD2. The CDR3 DNA is TGTGCCAGTGGAGTAGCGGGGGCACACTACAATGAGCAGTTCTTC. Its translation is CASGVAGAHYNEQFF.